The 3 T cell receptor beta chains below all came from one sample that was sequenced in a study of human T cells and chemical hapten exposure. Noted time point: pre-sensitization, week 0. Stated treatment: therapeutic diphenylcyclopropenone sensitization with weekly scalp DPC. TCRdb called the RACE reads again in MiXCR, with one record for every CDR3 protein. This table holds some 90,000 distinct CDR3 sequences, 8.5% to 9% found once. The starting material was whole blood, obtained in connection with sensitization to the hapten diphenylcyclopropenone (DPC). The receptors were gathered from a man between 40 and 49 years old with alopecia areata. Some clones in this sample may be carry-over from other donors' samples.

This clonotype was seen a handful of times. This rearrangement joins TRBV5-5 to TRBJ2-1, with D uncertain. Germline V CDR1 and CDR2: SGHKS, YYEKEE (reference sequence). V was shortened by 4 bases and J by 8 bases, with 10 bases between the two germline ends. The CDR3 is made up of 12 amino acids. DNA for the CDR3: TGTGCCAGCAGCCCGGTGGGCGATGAGCAGTTCTTC. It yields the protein CASSPVGDEQFF. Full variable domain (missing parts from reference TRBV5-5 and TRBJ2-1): DAGVTQSPTHLIKTRGQQVTLRCSPISGHKSVSWYQQVLGQGPQFIFQYYEKEERGRGNFPDRFSARQFPNYSSELNVNALLLGDSALYLCASSPVGDEQFFGPGTRLTVL.

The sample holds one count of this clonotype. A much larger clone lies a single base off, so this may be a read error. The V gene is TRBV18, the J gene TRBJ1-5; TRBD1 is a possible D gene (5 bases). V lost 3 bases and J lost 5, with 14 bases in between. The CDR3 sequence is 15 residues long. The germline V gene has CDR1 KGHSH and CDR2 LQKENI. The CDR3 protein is CASSPEGNRDQPQHF. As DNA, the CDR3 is TGTGCCAGCTCACCCGAGGGGAATCGGGATCAGCCCCAGCATTTT.

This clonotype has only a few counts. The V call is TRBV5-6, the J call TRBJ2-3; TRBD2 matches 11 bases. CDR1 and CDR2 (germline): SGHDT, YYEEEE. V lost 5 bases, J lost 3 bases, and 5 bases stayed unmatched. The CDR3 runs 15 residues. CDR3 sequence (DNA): TGTGCCAGCAGGATACTAGCGGGAGTTACAGATACGCAGTATTTT. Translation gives CASRILAGVTDTQYF.